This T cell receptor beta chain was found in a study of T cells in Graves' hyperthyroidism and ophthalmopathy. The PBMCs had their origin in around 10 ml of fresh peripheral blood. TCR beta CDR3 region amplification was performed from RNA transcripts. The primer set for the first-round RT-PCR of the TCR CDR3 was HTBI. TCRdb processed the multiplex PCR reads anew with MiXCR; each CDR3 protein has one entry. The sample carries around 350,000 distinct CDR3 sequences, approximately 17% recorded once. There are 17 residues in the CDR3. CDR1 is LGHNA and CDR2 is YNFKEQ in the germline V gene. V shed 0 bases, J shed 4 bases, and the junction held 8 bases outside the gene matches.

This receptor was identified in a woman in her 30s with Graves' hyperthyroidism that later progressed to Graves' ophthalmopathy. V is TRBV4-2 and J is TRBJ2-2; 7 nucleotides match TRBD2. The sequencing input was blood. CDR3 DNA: TGTGCCAGCAGCCAAGATTTGGCGGGAGTCCCCACCGGGGAGCTGTTTTTT. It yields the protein CASSQDLAGVPTGELFF.